The present T cell receptor beta chain was sequenced within a study of T cell changes during pregnancy in multiple sclerosis. The method was immunoSEQ multiplex PCR; TCRdb's version includes in-frame clones alone and lacks a portion of them. The top ten clones hold 0.8% to 1% of a sample with tens of thousands of clones, nearly 95% of them seen once. The material was peripheral blood, obtained in the second trimester of pregnancy. The sequence was collected from a female donor in good health, enrolled as a control in a pregnancy study.

The CDR3 here is CASTDPGQGNEQFF. CDR3 bases: TGTGCCAGCACCGATCCGGGACAGGGCAATGAGCAGTTCTTC. The rearrangement links TRBV5-4 to TRBJ2-1; 9 nucleotides agree with TRBD1. Losses at the gene ends were 6 bases for V and 6 bases for J; bases not matched to a gene: 7. The CDR3 runs 14 residues. The germline V gene has CDR1 SGHNT and CDR2 YYREEE (reference sequence).